One sample yielded the 15 T cell receptor beta chains listed below, sequenced in a study of shared clonotypes between healthy human individuals. Naive CD8 isolation took CD45RO-negative cells positively selected for CCR7 and excluded terminally differentiated effector memory CD45RA+ cells. Profiling relied on immunoSEQ multiplex PCR, and the TCRdb table lists in-frame clones only, not all of them. The sample holds roughly 1,800,000 clones, less than 95% seen once. Sequenced input: naive CD8+ T cells sorted from blood. The receptors were gathered from a man between 18 and 29 years old in good health.

This sequence joins TRBV11-3 and TRBJ2-3; no reliable D call. Trimming took 5 bases from V and 2 from J, leaving 8 bases between them. The CDR3 length is 13 residues. Germline assignment: CDR1 SGHNT and CDR2 YENEEA. The CDR3 loop reads CASSIWATDTQYF. The CDR3, as DNA: TGTGCCAGCAGCATCTGGGCCACAGATACGCAGTATTTT.

The gene calls are TRBV5-8 and TRBJ2-1, with D uncertain. The CDR3 runs to 12 residues. Germline V CDR1 and CDR2: SGHTS, YDEGEE. V was pared by 7 bases and J by 8 bases, with 13 bases between. CDR3 loop: CASCFGWDEQFF. CDR3 nucleotides: TGTGCCAGCTGTTTCGGGTGGGATGAGCAGTTCTTC.

V gene TRBV10-2 combines with J gene TRBJ1-6; 9 positions match TRBD1. The trim removed 0 bases at V and 9 bases at J, leaving 3 bases unmatched. CDR3 length: 15 amino acids. The germline V gene encodes CDR1 WSHSY and CDR2 SAAADI. CDR3 nucleotide sequence: TGCGCCAGCAGTGAGTCAGGGACAGGGAGTTCACCCCTCCACTTT. Amino acids: CASSESGTGSSPLHF.

V is TRBV23-1 and J is TRBJ2-7; D is undetermined. TRBV23-1 is identified as an open reading frame with a role that is uncertain. The germline V and J ends were trimmed by 0 bases and 2 bases, with 8 bases remaining between them. The CDR3 is made up of 14 amino acids. The CDR3 nucleotides read TGCGCCAGCAGTCAATCGGGCAGCACCTACGAGCAGTACTTC. Translating it yields CASSQSGSTYEQYF.

V usage is TRBV13 and J usage is TRBJ2-7, with D uncertain. V was trimmed by 7 bases and J by 7 bases, leaving 17 bases between them. Germline V gene sequence: CDR1 PRHDT, CDR2 FYEKMQ (reference sequence). CDR3 size: 13 residues. DNA for the CDR3: TGTGCCAGCAACACCGGGCCGAGTTCGGAGCAGTACTTC. Translation: CASNTGPSSEQYF.

The chain is built from TRBV4-1 and TRBJ2-7; weak D call: TRBD2 (5 bases). Trimming took off 2 bases at V and 6 bases at J, with 11 bases between the two ends. This CDR3 comprises 13 residues. Germline-derived CDR1 and CDR2 are MGHRA and YSYEKL. Written as DNA, the CDR3 is TGCGCCAGCAGCCAATTCGAGGGTGGCGAGCAGTACTTC. Protein product: CASSQFEGGEQYF.

The chain has TRBV6-5 and TRBJ1-1; no firm D call. V was pared by 4 bases and J by 0 bases, with 9 bases between. Germline V lookup: CDR1 MNHEY, CDR2 SVGAGI. The CDR3 loop spans 14 amino acids. This chain's CDR3 is CASSSGNMNTEAFF. CDR3 DNA: TGTGCCAGCAGTTCTGGCAACATGAACACTGAAGCTTTCTTT.

The chain employs TRBV28 and TRBJ1-2, with D perhaps matching TRBD1 (5 bases). Germline V gene sequence: CDR1 MDHEN, CDR2 SYDVKM. This CDR3 comprises 14 residues. Trimming stripped 5 bases from V and 7 bases from J, with 17 bases between. The CDR3 DNA sequence: TGTGCCAGCAGTGCGGGACTTTACTCGGGTGGCTACACCTTC. The encoded protein is CASSAGLYSGGYTF.

This rearrangement joins TRBV2 to TRBJ2-6, with D unresolved. V dropped 8 bases and J dropped 1 base, with 9 bases sitting between them. The CDR3 runs to 14 residues. Germline assignment: CDR1 SNHLY and CDR2 FYNNEI. CDR3 sequence reads: CASYEGSGANVLTF. The CDR3 coding sequence is TGTGCCAGCTACGAAGGTTCTGGGGCCAACGTCCTGACTTTC.

The chain couples TRBV6-1 to TRBJ1-2, with D possibly matching TRBD1 (5 bases). Deletions cut 4 bases from V and 6 bases from J, with 15 bases between. Germline V CDR1 and CDR2: MNHNS, SASEGT. There are 14 residues in the CDR3. In nucleotides, the CDR3 is TGTGCCAGCAGTGTCAGGGAAGGACGCGATGGCTACACCTTC. It encodes CASSVREGRDGYTF.

This chain connects TRBV6-5 to TRBJ2-7, with D hard to call. Germline V gene data show CDR1 as MNHEY and CDR2 as SVGAGI. V lost 2 bases, J lost 0 bases, and 8 bases lay in between. The CDR3 is made up of 14 amino acids. The chain's CDR3 is CASSYTLSSYEQYF. CDR3 coding DNA: TGTGCCAGCAGTTACACCCTAAGCTCCTACGAGCAGTACTTC.

The J gene is TRBJ2-2, the V gene TRBV28, with 9 bases aligning to TRBD1. The CDR3 length is 15 residues. Germline trimming cut 5 bases from V and 1 base from J; bases unmatched to any gene: 2. Germline loops: CDR1 MDHEN, CDR2 SYDVKM. The CDR3 region is CASSPGQGNTGELFF. The CDR3 DNA reads TGTGCCAGCAGTCCGGGACAGGGGAACACCGGGGAGCTGTTTTTT.

In this sample, this clone turned up once. The CDR3 DNA reads TGTGCCAGCAGCTTAATCACGGCGGGGACCACAGATACGCAGTATTTT. Translating it yields CASSLITAGTTDTQYF. The chain employs TRBV7-9 and TRBJ2-3; D is perhaps TRBD2 (6 bases). The V gene lost 2 bases and the J gene lost 2 bases, with 14 bases spanning the gap. Germline V gene sequence: CDR1 SEHNR, CDR2 FQNEAQ (reference sequence). CDR3 length: 16 amino acids.

The V call is TRBV13, the J call TRBJ2-7, with 7 bases matching TRBD1. Per the germline V gene, CDR1 is PRHDT and CDR2 is FYEKMQ (reference sequence). The CDR3 runs to 14 residues. Trimming removed 0 bases from V and 2 bases from J; junction bases left unmatched: 1. The chain's CDR3 is CASSLGGTAYEQYF. The CDR3 DNA sequence: TGTGCCAGCAGCTTAGGCGGGACAGCCTACGAGCAGTACTTC.

CDR3 coding DNA: TGTGCCAGCAGCTCCGGGACATTCTACAATGAGCAGTTCTTC. It translates to CASSSGTFYNEQFF. This chain links TRBV9 with TRBJ2-1; a possible D gene is TRBD1 (6 bases). The CDR3 runs 14 residues. Trimming took 4 bases from V and 3 from J, leaving 11 bases between them. Germline values: CDR1 SGDLS, CDR2 YYNGEE.